The 13 T cell receptor beta chains reported below all come from one sample, sequenced in a study of T cells after yellow fever vaccination. TCRdb used MiXCR to reprocess the 5' RACE reads, holding one entry per CDR3 protein. The table includes approximately 600,000 distinct CDR3 sequences, 10% to 15% detected once. The sample in question was PBMCs, obtained on the day of the yellow fever booster vaccination. These TCRs come from a man aged 30 to 45 who received the YFV17D yellow fever vaccine.

DNA for the CDR3: TGCGCCAGCAGTGAGTCGATCGGGAGCACAGATACGCAGTATTTT. Translated, it gives CASSESIGSTDTQYF. The chain has TRBV10-1 and TRBJ2-3; D ambiguous. V was trimmed by 0 bases and J by 0 bases, leaving 7 bases between them. Germline assignment: CDR1 WNHNN and CDR2 SYGVQD (reference sequence). This CDR3 has 15 residues.

The V gene is TRBV7-2, the J gene TRBJ2-5; 7 bases match TRBD2. There are 14 residues in the CDR3. The V and J ends lost 4 bases and 2 bases, in that order; junction bases with no gene match: 4. Germline V lookup: CDR1 SGHTA, CDR2 FQGNSA. The DNA of the CDR3 is TGTGCCAGCAGCTGGCCCGGGGGGCAAGAGACCCAGTACTTC. Residues: CASSWPGGQETQYF.

The sample holds a few counts of this clonotype. The J gene is TRBJ2-7, the V gene TRBV10-2; no definite D call. The CDR3 extends over 13 amino acids. V was pared by 0 bases and J by 0 bases, with 3 bases between. Per the germline V gene, CDR1 is WSHSY and CDR2 is SAAADI. The CDR3 sequence is CASSESLSYEQYF. The CDR3 DNA reads as TGCGCCAGCAGTGAGTCTCTCTCCTACGAGCAGTACTTC.

The chain has TRBV7-9 and TRBJ2-3; TRBD2 matches 7 bases. Per the germline V gene, CDR1 is SEHNR and CDR2 is FQNEAQ (reference sequence). CDR3 length: 15 amino acids. V gave up 1 base and J gave up 3 bases; unmatched junction bases: 4. The DNA for the CDR3 is TGTGCCAGCAGCTTAGGGACTAGTATGACAGATACGCAGTATTTT. It codes for CASSLGTSMTDTQYF.

This chain links TRBV5-1 with TRBJ2-3; weak D call: TRBD2 (6 bases). The V end was cut by 1 base, the J end by 6 bases, with 12 bases between. This CDR3 is 14 amino acids long. CDR1 and CDR2 (germline): SGHRS, YFSETQ. As DNA, the CDR3 is TGCGCCAGCAGCTTGTACTGGAGGGGCGATACGCAGTATTTT. Translating it yields CASSLYWRGDTQYF.

The J gene is TRBJ2-7, the V gene TRBV29-1; weak D call: TRBD1 (7 bases). The CDR3 covers 14 residues. V lost 6 bases and J 2 bases, leaving 17 bases between the germline ends. In germline, CDR1 is SQVTM, CDR2 ANQGSEA. In nucleotides, the CDR3 is TGCAGCGTGCGGGACAGACCCCGTGCCTACGAGCAGTACTTC. Protein sequence: CSVRDRPRAYEQYF.

This chain connects TRBV9 to TRBJ2-5; 7 bases match TRBD2. Germline CDR1 SGDLS, CDR2 YYNGEE. After removal of 0 bases from V and 2 bases from J, the junction contained 4 bases not matched to a gene. CDR3 length equals 15 residues. This chain's CDR3 is CASSVGWGGQETQYF. In nucleotides, the CDR3 is TGTGCCAGCAGCGTAGGTTGGGGGGGTCAAGAGACCCAGTACTTC.

This clonotype has just a few counts. This chain uses TRBV6-2 or TRBV6-3 with TRBJ2-6; either TRBD1 or TRBD2 may fit D (5 bases each). V was cut by 7 bases and J by 2 bases, with 12 bases left in between. Germline V CDR1 and CDR2: MNHEY, SVGEGT. The CDR3 length is 15 residues. The CDR3 spells CASTRRGAGANVLTF. The DNA of the CDR3 is TGTGCCAGCACTCGCCGAGGGGCTGGGGCCAACGTCCTGACTTTC.

In its sample, this clonotype was seen a few times. The V and J genes are TRBV12-3 or TRBV12-4 and TRBJ1-4; D is possibly TRBD1 (5 bases). This CDR3 comprises 14 residues. V was shortened by 8 bases and J by 6 bases, with 16 bases between the two germline ends. The CDR3 sequence is CASSQGPAYEKLFF. The CDR3 nucleotides read TGTGCCAGCTCCCAGGGTCCGGCCTATGAAAAACTGTTTTTT.

There are a few counts of this clonotype. The J gene is TRBJ2-7, the V gene TRBV6-1; TRBD2 might be the D (8 bases). Germline CDR1 is MNHNS and CDR2 is SASEGT. The CDR3 length is 13 residues. V dropped 7 bases and J dropped 6 bases, with 16 bases sitting between them. CDR3 DNA: TGTGCCAGCACAGGGGGGACTAGTCGCGAGCAGTACTTC. Residues: CASTGGTSREQYF.

This clonotype was found many times. This chain connects TRBV5-1 to TRBJ1-1, with D hard to call. CDR3 length: 15 amino acids. Looked up from germline, CDR1 is SGHRS and CDR2 is YFSETQ. Trimming stripped 0 bases from V and 2 bases from J, with 11 bases between. CDR3 coding DNA: TGCGCCAGCAGCTTGGATAGGTGGGAAAACACTGAAGCTTTCTTT. Translated, it gives CASSLDRWENTEAFF.

The genes are TRBV4-3 and TRBJ2-2; TRBD2 might be the D (6 bases). V lost 1 base and J 3 bases, leaving 15 bases between the germline ends. The germline CDR1 and CDR2 sequences are LGHNA and YSLEER. The CDR3 has 17 amino acids. The CDR3 reads CASSQASGARDTGELFF. The CDR3 DNA sequence: TGCGCCAGCAGCCAAGCCTCGGGAGCGCGGGACACCGGGGAGCTGTTTTTT.

This clonotype was seen a handful of times. The rearrangement uses TRBV12-3 or TRBV12-4 and TRBJ1-1; no clear D gene. The germline V and J ends were trimmed by 3 bases and 3 bases, with 11 bases remaining between them. This CDR3 is 14 amino acids long. CDR3 loop: CASSLEGRYTEAFF. The DNA of the CDR3 is TGTGCCAGCAGTTTGGAAGGCAGATACACTGAAGCTTTCTTT.